The 21 T cell receptor beta chains given below trace back to one sample, sequenced in a study of blood T cell repertoires in COVID-19. Assay used: immunoSEQ multiplex PCR; TCRdb lists only in-frame clones, some missing. The repertoire holds fewer than 300,000 clones, more than 75% seen once, with around 0.99% in the top ten. Material: peripheral blood. These receptors came from a woman between 35 and 50 years old who had recovered from COVID-19.

The chain is built from TRBV2 and TRBJ2-1, with 11 bases lining up with TRBD2. CDR1 SNHLY and CDR2 FYNNEI come from the germline V gene. The CDR3 has 17 amino acids. With 0 bases clipped from V and 11 bases from J, the junction kept 12 bases outside the gene matches. In nucleotides, the CDR3 is TGTGCCAGCAGTGAAGCCGGGTGGGGGGGGACTAGCGGCAAGCAGTTCTTC. Amino acid sequence: CASSEAGWGGTSGKQFF.

The genes are TRBV19 and TRBJ1-6; D gene uncertain. V was pared by 3 bases and J by 0 bases, with 6 bases between. Germline V lookup: CDR1 LNHDA, CDR2 SQIVND (reference sequence). The CDR3 contains 15 residues. This CDR3 reads CASSIGGSYNSPLHF. The DNA for the CDR3 is TGTGCCAGTAGTATTGGCGGCTCCTATAATTCACCCCTCCACTTT.

This chain joins TRBV9 and TRBJ1-1; D may be TRBD1 (6 bases). The CDR3 consists of 14 residues. CDR1 and CDR2 (germline): SGDLS, YYNGEE. The V end was cut by 4 bases, the J end by 0 bases, with 10 bases between. CDR3 sequence reads: CASSLDSLNTEAFF. The CDR3 bases are TGTGCCAGCAGCCTGGACAGCCTGAACACTGAAGCTTTCTTT.

The rearrangement links TRBV30 to TRBJ2-5; 7 nucleotides match TRBD2. CDR3 length: 15 amino acids. The germline V gene encodes CDR1 GTSNPN and CDR2 SVGIG (reference sequence). Losses at the gene ends were 3 bases for V and 3 bases for J; bases not matched to a gene: 10. The CDR3 here is CAWRVLAREEETQYF. The CDR3 nucleotides are TGTGCCTGGAGGGTACTAGCTCGGGAGGAAGAGACCCAGTACTTC.

CDR3 DNA sequence: TGTGCCAGCAGCTTCGGCGGGGCGGGCGGCAAAAACATTCAGTACTTC. It codes for CASSFGGAGGKNIQYF. The chain employs TRBV5-6 and TRBJ2-4; tentatively, D is TRBD2 (6 bases). In germline, CDR1 is SGHDT, CDR2 YYEEEE. V was trimmed by 2 bases and J by 3 bases, leaving 15 bases between them. This CDR3 region has 16 residues.

This chain connects TRBV3-1 (or the pseudogene TRBV3-2) to TRBJ2-3, with 7 nucleotides matching TRBD1. Germline V gene data show CDR1 as LGHDT and CDR2 as YNNKEL (reference sequence). V was clipped by 5 bases and J by 4 bases; unmatched bases: 6. This CDR3 has 14 amino acids. The CDR3 DNA is TGTGCCAGCAGCGCCCGACAGGGCCCAGATACGCAGTATTTT. Translating gives CASSARQGPDTQYF.

The rearrangement links TRBV14 to TRBJ1-2; 7 nucleotides match TRBD1. Germline trimming cut 3 bases from V and 4 bases from J; bases unmatched to any gene: 5. CDR1 SGHDN and CDR2 FVKESK come from the germline V gene. The CDR3 sequence is 14 residues long. In nucleotides, the CDR3 is TGTGCCAGCAGCCAGGTACAGGGGACCTATGGCTACACCTTC. It encodes CASSQVQGTYGYTF.

This clone was seen a single time. The CDR3 here is CASSPGTASNQPQHF. The CDR3 bases are TGTGCCAGCAGCCCAGGGACAGCCAGCAATCAGCCCCAGCATTTT. This chain connects TRBV7-2 to TRBJ1-5; TRBD1 matches 7 bases. The germline V gene encodes CDR1 SGHTA and CDR2 FQGNSA. J was trimmed by 1 base and V by 5 bases; bases with no gene match: 5. This CDR3 is 15 amino acids long.

This rearrangement joins TRBV5-1 to TRBJ2-7, with 10 positions matching TRBD2. The CDR3 is 15 residues long. Trimming took 4 bases from V and 6 from J; bases not matched to a gene: 10. Germline V gene sequence: CDR1 SGHRS, CDR2 YFSETQ. The CDR3 nucleotides read TGCGCCAGCAGCGCTGGGGGGCTAGCGGGAGCCGAGCAGTACTTC. Translating gives CASSAGGLAGAEQYF.

The chain couples TRBV3-1 (or the pseudogene TRBV3-2) to TRBJ1-4, with 7 nucleotides matching TRBD1. The germline CDR1 and CDR2 sequences are LGHDT and YNNKEL (reference sequence). V gave up 5 bases and J gave up 3 bases; unmatched junction bases: 3. The CDR3 totals 14 residues. The CDR3 DNA sequence: TGTGCCAGCAGCGCCACAGGGGCTAATGAAAAACTGTTTTTT. Amino acid sequence: CASSATGANEKLFF.

The chain recombines TRBV6-5 with TRBJ1-1, with D hard to call. The CDR3 runs to 14 residues. Germline CDR1 is MNHEY and CDR2 is SVGAGI. V was shortened by 6 bases and J by 1 base, with 12 bases between the two germline ends. The CDR3, as DNA: TGTGCCAGCAGAACGTGGGAGTGGAACACTGAAGCTTTCTTT. It specifies CASRTWEWNTEAFF.

V usage is TRBV5-5 and J usage is TRBJ1-4; 9 bases agree with TRBD1. The CDR3 runs 15 residues. The V gene end was trimmed by 0 bases and the J gene end by 4 bases; junction bases not matched to a gene: 1. The germline V gene encodes CDR1 SGHKS and CDR2 YYEKEE (reference sequence). The CDR3 spells CASSLAGQGNEKLFF. As DNA, the CDR3 is TGTGCCAGCAGCTTGGCGGGACAGGGTAATGAAAAACTGTTTTTT.

This chain joins TRBV27 and TRBJ1-3, with D perhaps TRBD1 (5 bases). This CDR3 comprises 20 residues. The V gene lost 2 bases and the J gene lost 0 bases, with 23 bases spanning the gap. CDR1 and CDR2 from the germline V gene are MNHEY and SMNVEV (reference sequence). CDR3 protein: CASSLPIGANGVISGNTIYF. For the CDR3, the DNA is TGTGCCAGCAGTTTACCAATAGGGGCCAACGGAGTCATCTCTGGAAACACCATATATTTT.

The V and J genes are TRBV2 and TRBJ1-1; weak D call: TRBD1 (5 bases). The CDR3 sequence is 15 residues long. V was pared by 4 bases and J by 5 bases, with 17 bases between. Looked up from germline, CDR1 is SNHLY and CDR2 is FYNNEI. In DNA form, the CDR3 reads TGTGCCAGCAGTGGACCCGACCGGGGGGGGACTGAAGCTTTCTTT. Amino acid sequence: CASSGPDRGGTEAFF.

The chain carries TRBV19 and TRBJ1-1; 11 bases map to TRBD1. V was clipped by 7 bases and J by 4 bases; unmatched bases: 14. CDR3 length equals 17 residues. The V gene's germline CDR1 is LNHDA and CDR2 SQIVND (reference sequence). CDR3 sequence (DNA): TGTGCCAGTACCCCCCCTCCGAGGACAGGGGGCATCACTGAAGCTTTCTTT. This gives the protein CASTPPPRTGGITEAFF.

Only one count was recorded for this clone. The rearrangement links TRBV5-8 to TRBJ1-2, with D possibly TRBD1 on 5 matching bases. The germline CDR1 and CDR2 sequences are SGHTS and YDEGEE. The CDR3 length is 13 residues. The V gene lost 4 bases and the J gene lost 5 bases, with 12 bases spanning the gap. CDR3 DNA sequence: TGTGCCAGCAGCCCCCGGGGGGGGTATGGCTACACCTTC. The encoded protein is CASSPRGGYGYTF.

This chain links TRBV7-2 with TRBJ2-2, with 7 bases matching TRBD2. This CDR3 has 15 amino acids. V shed 3 bases and J 4 bases; nucleotides not matched to a gene: 5. Germline V gene lookup returns CDR1 SGHTA and CDR2 FQGNSA. For the CDR3, the DNA is TGTGCCAGCAGCTTGGGAGGGCCGGTCACCGGGGAGCTGTTTTTT. Its translation is CASSLGGPVTGELFF. Supplemented by reference TRBV7-2 and TRBJ2-2, the full variable domain reads GAGVSQSPSNKVTEKGKDVELRCDPISGHTALYWYRQSLGQGLEFLIYFQGNSAPDKSGLPSDRFSAERTGGSVSTLTIQRTQQEDSAVYLCASSLGGPVTGELFFGEGSRLTVL.

The sample holds a few counts of this clone. The rearrangement joins TRBV30 to TRBJ1-5; D perhaps matches TRBD1 (5 bases). Germline V CDR1 and CDR2: GTSNPN, SVGIG (reference sequence). The length of the CDR3 is 15 residues. Trimming took 0 bases from V and 4 from J, leaving 13 bases between them. CDR3 in DNA: TGTGCCTGGAGTGTAGGAAGGGCAGGGAATCAGCCCCAGCATTTT. Its protein is CAWSVGRAGNQPQHF.

The chain is built from TRBV4-1 and TRBJ1-4, with 8 bases lining up with TRBD1. Losses at the gene ends were 0 bases for V and 5 bases for J; bases not matched to a gene: 11. CDR3 length: 18 residues. From germline, CDR1 is MGHRA and CDR2 YSYEKL. The chain's CDR3 is CASSQDYPKQGENEKLFF. CDR3 DNA sequence: TGCGCCAGCAGCCAAGATTACCCCAAACAGGGGGAAAATGAAAAACTGTTTTTT.

The chain's CDR3 is CASSYAQGLAGGNEQFF. In DNA, the CDR3 is TGTGCCAGCAGTTACGCGCAAGGACTAGCGGGAGGTAATGAGCAGTTCTTC. The chain uses TRBV6-2 or TRBV6-3 and TRBJ2-1, with 14 nucleotides matching TRBD2. V lost 2 bases to trimming and J lost 7 bases; unmatched junction nucleotides: 7. The CDR3 spans 17 residues. Germline CDR1 and CDR2: MNHEY and SVGEGT.

The chain employs TRBV30 and TRBJ1-4, with D perhaps TRBD1 (5 bases). CDR1 is GTSNPN, CDR2 SVGIG, per germline (reference sequence). V was cut by 2 bases and J by 8 bases, with 21 bases left in between. CDR3 length equals 16 residues. The CDR3 protein is CAWSTPRGGAREKLFF. The CDR3 DNA is TGTGCCTGGAGTACACCACGGGGAGGGGCCAGAGAAAAACTGTTTTTT.